This TCR beta chain was sequenced for a study of T cell responses to AZD1222 COVID-19 vaccine. The method was immunoSEQ multiplex PCR; TCRdb's version includes in-frame clones alone and lacks a portion of them. The repertoire holds about 96,000 clones, with about 90% as singletons. The germline V and J ends were trimmed by 7 bases and 1 base, with 7 bases remaining between them. CDR3 length: 12 residues. The germline gives CDR1 MNHEY, CDR2 SMNVEV (reference sequence). Turning to this clone: The target antigen is unknown.

General study findings and limits: Of the AZD1222 recipients, only 5 or 6 were seropositive at baseline. Clonal diversity was possibly underestimated; the donors were predominantly white British and more often female. Spike was spanned by vaccine-associated CD4 TCRs, with dominance at 160-218 and 743-854. In the spike-specific TCR repertoire, nearly half reportedly target unmutated variant regions.

The specimen was peripheral blood, collected on day 0 of MenACWY control vaccination. V and J are TRBV27 and TRBJ1-1, with D possibly matching TRBD1 (6 bases). The clonotype was recovered from an adult in good health. The CDR3, as DNA: TGTGCCAGCAAGGGGGAGAACACTGAAGCTTTCTTT. It codes for CASKGENTEAFF.